The rows below give T cell receptor beta chains drawn from one sample of a study of T and B cells in COVID-19 patients. TCRdb independently ran MiXCR on the multiplex PCR reads; one entry per CDR3 protein. The table shows more than 9,000 distinct CDR3 sequences, with 30% to 35% occurring only once. The sample taken for sequencing was blood. These receptors all come from a human donor with active COVID-19. CDR3s include the opening cysteine and the closing phenylalanine or tryptophan. D genes are given only for firm matches.

cdr3_length: 14; j_call: TRBJ2-1; d_call: .; v_call: TRBV5-1; cdr3_aa: CASSPGDPSNEQFF
cdr3_length: 15; j_call: TRBJ1-5; d_call: .; v_call: TRBV4-3; cdr3_aa: CASSPDTFSNQPQHF
cdr3_length: 15; j_call: TRBJ1-1; d_call: .; v_call: TRBV12-3/TRBV12-4; cdr3_aa: CASSPIGGLSTEAFF
cdr3_length: 18; j_call: TRBJ1-5; d_call: TRBD1; v_call: TRBV28; cdr3_aa: CASSLLLVRQGFGQPQHF
cdr3_length: 17; j_call: TRBJ1-1; d_call: .; v_call: TRBV27; cdr3_aa: CASSYSPTSGGWTEAFF
cdr3_length: 21; j_call: TRBJ1-1; d_call: .; v_call: TRBV6-5; cdr3_aa: CASSYSTALSQSRLRNTEAFF
cdr3_length: 15; j_call: TRBJ1-4; d_call: .; v_call: TRBV6-2/TRBV6-3; cdr3_aa: CASSPTDRRNEKLFF
cdr3_length: 15; j_call: TRBJ2-7; d_call: TRBD1; v_call: TRBV6-6; cdr3_aa: CASSPGQGGPYEQYF
cdr3_length: 15; j_call: TRBJ1-1; d_call: TRBD1; v_call: TRBV6-1; cdr3_aa: CASSPRQGGNTEAFF
cdr3_length: 16; j_call: TRBJ2-7; d_call: .; v_call: TRBV28; cdr3_aa: CASSRLGGGGSSEQYF
cdr3_length: 16; j_call: TRBJ2-6; d_call: .; v_call: TRBV7-2; cdr3_aa: CASSLDGNSGANVLTF
cdr3_length: 13; j_call: TRBJ2-5; d_call: TRBD1; v_call: TRBV19; cdr3_aa: CASRLGQGETQYF
cdr3_length: 14; j_call: TRBJ2-7; d_call: TRBD1; v_call: TRBV13; cdr3_aa: CASSLEGQGAEQYF
cdr3_length: 14; j_call: TRBJ1-6; d_call: .; v_call: TRBV7-2; cdr3_aa: CASSLSDIYSPLHF
cdr3_length: 15; j_call: TRBJ2-5; d_call: TRBD2; v_call: TRBV7-9; cdr3_aa: CASSKNSGGGETQYF
cdr3_length: 13; j_call: TRBJ2-3; d_call: .; v_call: TRBV6-5; cdr3_aa: CASSNHGIDTQYF